The 19 T cell receptor beta chains listed next were all sequenced from one sample in a study of blood T cell repertoires in COVID-19. TCRdb's table, derived via immunoSEQ multiplex PCR, lists solely in-frame clones and lacks some. The table records under 250,000 clones, roughly 80% of them present only once. The sample taken for sequencing was peripheral blood. These receptors came from a woman aged 55 to 70 with active or convalescent COVID-19.

The V and J genes are TRBV7-2 and TRBJ2-1, with a possible D match to TRBD1 (5 bases). V was cut by 5 bases and J by 0 bases, with 17 bases left in between. The CDR3 contains 17 residues. Per germline, CDR1 SGHTA and CDR2 FQGNSA. The CDR3 sequence: CASSATTGMSSYNEQFF. The DNA of the CDR3 is TGTGCCAGCAGCGCTACCACAGGAATGAGCTCCTACAATGAGCAGTTCTTC.

This rearrangement joins TRBV10-3 to TRBJ1-5; the match to TRBD1 covers 7 bases. Germline values: CDR1 ENHRY, CDR2 SYGVKD. The CDR3 has 14 amino acids. V shed 6 bases, J shed 5 bases, and the junction held 7 bases outside the gene matches. DNA for the CDR3: TGTGCCATCAGCGGAACAGGGGTGGATCAGCCCCAGCATTTT. Translated, it gives CAISGTGVDQPQHF.

The genes are TRBV5-6 and TRBJ2-5, with D tentatively TRBD1 (5 bases). Germline V lookup: CDR1 SGHDT, CDR2 YYEEEE. This CDR3 comprises 13 residues. Trimming took 6 bases from V and 5 from J, leaving 14 bases between them. The CDR3 region has the DNA TGTGCCAGCAAAACCCTGGGGCGGGAGACCCAGTACTTC. Its translation is CASKTLGRETQYF.

Here the CDR3 DNA reads TGTGCCAGCAGCCTCGGACACGGGAACACTGAAGCTTTCTTT. As protein: CASSLGHGNTEAFF. The genes are TRBV5-5 and TRBJ1-1, with a tentative D call TRBD1 (5 bases). CDR1 is SGHKS, CDR2 YYEKEE, per germline (reference sequence). V was pared by 4 bases and J by 1 base, with 11 bases between. The CDR3 runs to 14 residues.

The chain uses TRBV13 and TRBJ1-5, with 9 bases matching TRBD1. V was pared by 2 bases and J by 9 bases, with 11 bases of the junction left unmatched. This CDR3 has 16 residues. Germline CDR1 PRHDT, CDR2 FYEKMQ (reference sequence). This CDR3 reads CASSLKAGTGQGPQHF. In DNA, the CDR3 is TGTGCCAGCAGCTTAAAGGCAGGGACAGGGCAAGGGCCCCAGCATTTT.

The chain joins TRBV19 to TRBJ2-2; TRBD1 might be the D (6 bases). This CDR3 spans 16 amino acids. CDR1 is LNHDA, CDR2 SQIVND, per germline (reference sequence). V lost 8 bases, J lost 1 base, and 17 bases lay in between. The CDR3 region is CASCPDLGQNTGELFF. CDR3 DNA: TGTGCCAGTTGCCCTGACCTGGGACAGAACACCGGGGAGCTGTTTTTT.

The chain is built from TRBV3-1 (or the pseudogene TRBV3-2) and TRBJ1-6, with D unresolved. The CDR3 extends over 14 amino acids. V gave up 7 bases and J gave up 5 bases, with 12 bases separating them. CDR1 is LGHDT, CDR2 YNNKEL, per germline (reference sequence). CDR3 amino acids: CASNEGLDNSPLHF. In nucleotides, the CDR3 is TGTGCCAGCAATGAGGGTCTAGATAATTCACCCCTCCACTTT.

The CDR3 coding sequence is TGTGCCAGCAAGAACAGCCCCTACAATGAGCAGTTCTTC. It encodes CASKNSPYNEQFF. V is TRBV6-6 and J is TRBJ2-1; D remains ambiguous. The V gene's germline CDR1 is MNHNY and CDR2 SVGAGI (reference sequence). The ends were cut back, 7 bases at V and 2 bases at J, with 9 bases in the middle. This CDR3 is 13 amino acids long.

The chain uses TRBV7-3 and TRBJ2-1; 11 nucleotides match TRBD2. From germline, CDR1 is SGHTA and CDR2 FQGTGA. V lost 7 bases to trimming and J lost 6 bases; unmatched junction nucleotides: 11. CDR3 length: 16 amino acids. CDR3 sequence reads: CASTTSGLAGINEQFF. The DNA for the CDR3 is TGTGCCAGCACCACGTCAGGACTAGCGGGCATCAATGAGCAGTTCTTC.

This clone was seen more than once but under ten times. The rearrangement uses TRBV28 and TRBJ2-1; 8 positions match TRBD2. Trimming removed 2 bases from V and 0 bases from J; junction bases left unmatched: 6. CDR3 length: 17 amino acids. Germline CDR1 is MDHEN and CDR2 is SYDVKM. The CDR3 bases are TGTGCCAGCAGTTTACCACTGCTAGCGGGCTCCTACAATGAGCAGTTCTTC. Amino acid sequence: CASSLPLLAGSYNEQFF.

CDR3 coding DNA: TGTGCCAGCAGCTTACAGGGCAATAATGAAAAACTGTTTTTT. This sequence encodes CASSLQGNNEKLFF. The V gene is TRBV5-4, the J gene TRBJ1-4; the D gene is possibly TRBD1 (6 bases). Deletions cut 2 bases from V and 4 bases from J, with 9 bases between. The CDR3 totals 14 residues. Germline assignment: CDR1 SGHNT and CDR2 YYREEE (reference sequence).

V and J are TRBV30 and TRBJ1-3, with D maybe TRBD1 (5 bases). Deletions cut 7 bases from V and 3 bases from J, with 13 bases between. Germline-derived CDR1 and CDR2 are GTSNPN and SVGIG (reference sequence). The CDR3 spans 13 residues. CDR3 in amino acids: CASFREGGNTIYF. The CDR3 DNA reads as TGTGCCTCCTTCAGGGAAGGTGGAAACACCATATATTTT.

The chain links TRBV6-1 to TRBJ2-7; 7 bases are shared with TRBD1. V gave up 2 bases and J gave up 4 bases; unmatched junction bases: 5. The germline gives CDR1 MNHNS, CDR2 SASEGT. There are 14 residues in the CDR3. CDR3 loop: CASSESRGLYEQYV. The CDR3 nucleotides read TGTGCCAGCAGTGAAAGTAGGGGGCTTTACGAGCAGTACGTC.

V and J are TRBV19 and TRBJ1-5; 8 bases align to TRBD1. Germline CDR1 LNHDA, CDR2 SQIVND (reference sequence). With 4 bases clipped from V and 0 bases from J, the junction kept 14 bases outside the gene matches. This CDR3 spans 19 amino acids. The chain's CDR3 is CASSTGTGHIIDSNQPQHF. The CDR3, as DNA: TGTGCCAGTAGTACCGGGACAGGACATATTATTGATAGCAATCAGCCCCAGCATTTT.

This chain links TRBV5-4 with TRBJ2-2, with D possibly TRBD2 on 5 matching bases. Germline lookup yields CDR1 SGHNT and CDR2 YYREEE (reference sequence). V shed 4 bases and J shed 3 bases, with 13 bases lying between them. The CDR3 sequence is 15 residues long. CDR3 protein: CASSRRGSDTGELFF. In nucleotides, the CDR3 is TGTGCCAGCAGCCGCCGGGGTTCGGACACCGGGGAGCTGTTTTTT.

The chain combines TRBV11-2 with TRBJ2-7, with D possibly being TRBD1 (6 bases). The CDR3 is 13 amino acids. Per the germline V gene, CDR1 is SGHAT and CDR2 is FQNNGV. With 5 bases removed from V and 6 bases from J, the gap between germline ends came to 14 bases. CDR3 sequence: CASSRTGIGEQYF. Here the CDR3 DNA reads TGTGCCAGCAGCCGTACAGGGATCGGCGAGCAGTACTTC. The full variable domain, rest sourced from reference TRBV11-2 and TRBJ2-7, is EAGVAQSPRYKIIEKRQSVAFWCNPISGHATLYWYQQILGQGPKLLIQFQNNGVVDDSQLPKDRFSAERLKGVDSTLKIQPAKLEDSAVYLCASSRTGIGEQYFGPGTRLTVT.

The table lists this clone with a few counts. The chain links TRBV9 to TRBJ2-1; 7 bases align to TRBD2. The ends lost 0 bases at V and 4 bases at J; junction bases unmatched: 10. CDR3 length equals 17 residues. Looked up from germline, CDR1 is SGDLS and CDR2 is YYNGEE. CDR3 nucleotide sequence: TGTGCCAGCAGCGTAGATGTCGGGCTAGCGGATTACAATGAGCAGTTCTTC. Translating gives CASSVDVGLADYNEQFF.

The CDR3 here is CASSLREALPYNEQFF. Here the CDR3 DNA reads TGCGCCAGCAGCTTGCGGGAGGCGCTTCCGTACAATGAGCAGTTCTTC. The chain uses TRBV5-1 and TRBJ2-1, with 7 bases identical to TRBD2. Germline V gene data show CDR1 as SGHRS and CDR2 as YFSETQ. V lost 1 base, J lost 4 bases, and 8 bases stayed unmatched. The CDR3 loop spans 16 amino acids.

The chain uses TRBV5-1 and TRBJ2-6; D gene unclear. V lost 1 base and J 0 bases, leaving 11 bases between the germline ends. The CDR3 is 17 amino acids. Germline CDR1 is SGHRS and CDR2 is YFSETQ. In nucleotides, the CDR3 is TGCGCCAGCAGCTTGTTGGCAGGATCCTCTGGGGCCAACGTCCTGACTTTC. Residues: CASSLLAGSSGANVLTF. Together with reference TRBV5-1 and TRBJ2-6, the CDR3 gives the full variable domain: KAGVTQTPRYLIKTRGQQVTLSCSPISGHRSVSWYQQTPGQGLQFLFEYFSETQRNKGNFPGRFSGRQFSNSRSEMNVSTLELGDSALYLCASSLLAGSSGANVLTFGAGSRLTVL.